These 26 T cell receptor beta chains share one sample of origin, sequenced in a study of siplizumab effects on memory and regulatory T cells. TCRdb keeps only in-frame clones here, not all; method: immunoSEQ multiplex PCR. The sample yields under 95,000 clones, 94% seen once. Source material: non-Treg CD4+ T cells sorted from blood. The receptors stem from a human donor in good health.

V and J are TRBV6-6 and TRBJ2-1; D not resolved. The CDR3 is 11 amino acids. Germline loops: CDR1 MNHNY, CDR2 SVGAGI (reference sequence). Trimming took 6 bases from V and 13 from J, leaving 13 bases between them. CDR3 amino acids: CASRENRSQFF. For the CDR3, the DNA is TGTGCCAGCAGGGAAAACCGGTCACAGTTCTTC.

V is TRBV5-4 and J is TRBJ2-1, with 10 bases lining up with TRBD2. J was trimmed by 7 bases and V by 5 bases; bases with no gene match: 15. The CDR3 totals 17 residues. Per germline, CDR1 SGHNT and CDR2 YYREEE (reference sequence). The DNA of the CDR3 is TGTGCCAGCAGACCGTACTGGAAGCGGGGGGGCCTTAATGAGCAGTTCTTC. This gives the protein CASRPYWKRGGLNEQFF.

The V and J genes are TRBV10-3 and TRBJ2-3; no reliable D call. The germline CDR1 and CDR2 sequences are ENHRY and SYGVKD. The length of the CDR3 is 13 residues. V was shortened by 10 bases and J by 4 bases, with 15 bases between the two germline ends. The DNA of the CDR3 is TGTGCCACCGCTGAAGTCAGTGCAGATACGCAGTATTTT. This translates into CATAEVSADTQYF.

The CDR3 loop is CASSSRGRLEQYF. Written as DNA, the CDR3 is TGTGCCAGCAGCTCGAGGGGGCGATTGGAGCAGTACTTC. This rearrangement joins TRBV11-3 to TRBJ2-7; 7 bases are shared with TRBD1. With 4 bases clipped from V and 7 bases from J, the junction kept 7 bases outside the gene matches. Per germline, CDR1 SGHNT and CDR2 YENEEA. The CDR3 length is 13 residues.

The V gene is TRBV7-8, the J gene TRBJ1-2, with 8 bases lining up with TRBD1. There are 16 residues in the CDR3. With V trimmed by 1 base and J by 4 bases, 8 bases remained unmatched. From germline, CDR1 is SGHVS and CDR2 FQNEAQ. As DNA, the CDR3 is TGTGCCAGCAGCTTAGGAGGGGCAGGGGGCACCTATGGCTACACCTTC. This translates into CASSLGGAGGTYGYTF.

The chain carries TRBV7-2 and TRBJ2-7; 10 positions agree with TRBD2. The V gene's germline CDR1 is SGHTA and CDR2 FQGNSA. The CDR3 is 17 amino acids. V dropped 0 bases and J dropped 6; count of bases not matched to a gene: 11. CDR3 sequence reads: CASSLAVGAGGPVEQYF. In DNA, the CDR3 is TGTGCCAGCAGCTTAGCAGTGGGAGCGGGAGGGCCTGTCGAGCAGTACTTC.

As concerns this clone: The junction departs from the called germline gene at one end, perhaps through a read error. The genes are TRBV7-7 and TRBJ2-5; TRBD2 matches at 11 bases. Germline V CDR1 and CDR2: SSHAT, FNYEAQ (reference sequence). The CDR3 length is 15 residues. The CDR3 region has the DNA TGTGCTAGCAGCCTAGCGGGGGGTTTAGGAGAGACCCAGTACTTC. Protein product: CASSLAGGLGETQYF.

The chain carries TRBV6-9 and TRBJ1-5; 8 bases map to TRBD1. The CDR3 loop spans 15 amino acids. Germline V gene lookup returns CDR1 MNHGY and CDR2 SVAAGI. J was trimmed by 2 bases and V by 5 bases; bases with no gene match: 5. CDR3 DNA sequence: TGTGCCAGCAGTGGCGGACAGGGTCGCAATCAGCCCCAGCATTTT. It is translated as CASSGGQGRNQPQHF.

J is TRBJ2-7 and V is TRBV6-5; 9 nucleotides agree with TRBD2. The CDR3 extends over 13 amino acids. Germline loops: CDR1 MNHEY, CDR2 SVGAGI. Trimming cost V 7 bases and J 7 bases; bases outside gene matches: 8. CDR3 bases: TGTGCCAGCACCCTAGTGGCGGGGGGGGAGCAGTACTTC. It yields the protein CASTLVAGGEQYF.

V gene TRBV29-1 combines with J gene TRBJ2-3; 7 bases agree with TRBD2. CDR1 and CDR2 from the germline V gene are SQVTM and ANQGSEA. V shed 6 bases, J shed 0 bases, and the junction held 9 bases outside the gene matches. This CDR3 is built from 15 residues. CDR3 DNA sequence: TGCAGCGTAAACCTGAGCGGGGTGAGCACAGATACGCAGTATTTT. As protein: CSVNLSGVSTDTQYF.

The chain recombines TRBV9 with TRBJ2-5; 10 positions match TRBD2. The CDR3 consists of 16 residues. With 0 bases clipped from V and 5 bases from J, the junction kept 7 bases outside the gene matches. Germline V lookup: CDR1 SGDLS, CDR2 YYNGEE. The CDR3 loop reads CASSVGLAGEMETQYF. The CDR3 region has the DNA TGTGCCAGCAGCGTAGGGCTAGCGGGAGAGATGGAGACCCAGTACTTC.

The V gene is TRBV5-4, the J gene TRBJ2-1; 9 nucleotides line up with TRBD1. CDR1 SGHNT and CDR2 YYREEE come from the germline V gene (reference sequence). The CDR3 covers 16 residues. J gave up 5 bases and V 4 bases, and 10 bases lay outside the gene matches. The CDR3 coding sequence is TGTGCCAGCAGCCCAGTGGGACAGGGATCCGACAATGAGCAGTTCTTC. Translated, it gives CASSPVGQGSDNEQFF.

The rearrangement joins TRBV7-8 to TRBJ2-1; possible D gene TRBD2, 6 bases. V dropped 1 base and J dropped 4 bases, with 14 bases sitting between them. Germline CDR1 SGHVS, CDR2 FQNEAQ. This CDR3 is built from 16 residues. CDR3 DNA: TGTGCCAGCAGCTTAGTAGTTACTAGCCGATACAATGAGCAGTTCTTC. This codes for CASSLVVTSRYNEQFF.

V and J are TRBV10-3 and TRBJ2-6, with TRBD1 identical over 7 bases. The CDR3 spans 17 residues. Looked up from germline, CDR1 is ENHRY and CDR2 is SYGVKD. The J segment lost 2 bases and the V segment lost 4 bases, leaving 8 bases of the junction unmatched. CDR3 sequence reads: CAISGGRGKTGANVLTF. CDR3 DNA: TGTGCCATCAGTGGAGGCAGGGGGAAAACTGGGGCCAACGTCCTGACTTTC.

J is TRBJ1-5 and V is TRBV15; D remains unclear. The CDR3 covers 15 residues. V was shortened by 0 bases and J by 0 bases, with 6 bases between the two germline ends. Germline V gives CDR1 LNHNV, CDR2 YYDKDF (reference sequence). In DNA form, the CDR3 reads TGTGCCACCAGCAGAGACAGCTATAGCAATCAGCCCCAGCATTTT. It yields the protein CATSRDSYSNQPQHF.

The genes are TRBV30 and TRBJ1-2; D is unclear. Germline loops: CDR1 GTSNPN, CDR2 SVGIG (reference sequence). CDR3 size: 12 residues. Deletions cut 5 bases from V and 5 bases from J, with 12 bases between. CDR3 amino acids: CAWFISGYGYTF. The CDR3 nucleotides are TGTGCCTGGTTTATCTCAGGTTATGGCTACACCTTC.

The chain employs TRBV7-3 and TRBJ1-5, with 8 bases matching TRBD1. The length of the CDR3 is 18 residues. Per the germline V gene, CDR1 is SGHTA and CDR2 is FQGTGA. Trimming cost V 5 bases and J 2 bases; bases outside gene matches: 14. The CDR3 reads CASSRGQGAKGRNQPQHF. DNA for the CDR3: TGTGCCAGCAGCCGGGGTCAGGGGGCGAAGGGGCGCAATCAGCCCCAGCATTTT.

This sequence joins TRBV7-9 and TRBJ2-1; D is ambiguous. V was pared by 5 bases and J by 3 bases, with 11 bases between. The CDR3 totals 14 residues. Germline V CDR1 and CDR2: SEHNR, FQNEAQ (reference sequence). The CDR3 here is CASSIPTGYNEQFF. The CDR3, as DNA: TGTGCCAGCAGCATACCGACTGGCTACAATGAGCAGTTCTTC.

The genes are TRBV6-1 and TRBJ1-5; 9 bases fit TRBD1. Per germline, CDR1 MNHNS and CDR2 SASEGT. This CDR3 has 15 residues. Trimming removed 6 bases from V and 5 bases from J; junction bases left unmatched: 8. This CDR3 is CASSAGTGKDQPQHF. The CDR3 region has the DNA TGTGCCAGCAGCGCCGGGACAGGGAAGGATCAGCCCCAGCATTTT.

CDR3: CASSRGQNYGYTF. The CDR3 nucleotides are TGCGCCAGCAGCAGGGGACAGAACTATGGCTACACCTTC. The chain couples TRBV5-1 to TRBJ1-2, with 7 bases lining up with TRBD1. This CDR3 contains 13 residues. Trimming cost V 4 bases and J 2 bases; bases outside gene matches: 2. Germline V gene data show CDR1 as SGHRS and CDR2 as YFSETQ.

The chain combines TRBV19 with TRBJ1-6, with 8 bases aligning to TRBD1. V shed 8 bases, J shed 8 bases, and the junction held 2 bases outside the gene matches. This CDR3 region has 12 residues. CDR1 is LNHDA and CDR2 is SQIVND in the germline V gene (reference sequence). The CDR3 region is CASRQGYSPLHF. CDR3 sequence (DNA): TGTGCCAGTCGACAGGGGTATTCACCCCTCCACTTT.

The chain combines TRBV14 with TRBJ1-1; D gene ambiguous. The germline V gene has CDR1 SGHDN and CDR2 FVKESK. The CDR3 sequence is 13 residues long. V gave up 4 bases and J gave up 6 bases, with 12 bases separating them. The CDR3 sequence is CASSLGVGPEAFF. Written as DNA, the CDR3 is TGTGCCAGCAGCCTCGGAGTAGGTCCTGAAGCTTTCTTT.

Here the CDR3 DNA reads TGCGCCAGCAGCCTGCCCGCCCCCACCTACGAGCAGTACTTC. Translation: CASSLPAPTYEQYF. The chain uses TRBV10-2 and TRBJ2-7, with D unclear. Germline assignment: CDR1 WSHSY and CDR2 SAAADI. V gave up 6 bases and J gave up 2 bases, with 14 bases separating them. The CDR3 length is 14 residues.

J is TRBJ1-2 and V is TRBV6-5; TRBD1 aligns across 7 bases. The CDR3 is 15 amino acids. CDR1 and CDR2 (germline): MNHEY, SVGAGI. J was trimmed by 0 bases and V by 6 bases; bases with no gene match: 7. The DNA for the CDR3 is TGTGCCAGCAGCTACGGGGACAGAACTAACTATGGCTACACCTTC. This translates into CASSYGDRTNYGYTF.

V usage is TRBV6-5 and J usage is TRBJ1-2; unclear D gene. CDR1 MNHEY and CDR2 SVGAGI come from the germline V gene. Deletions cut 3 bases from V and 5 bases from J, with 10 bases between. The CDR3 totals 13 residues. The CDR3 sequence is CASSYDVGYGYTF. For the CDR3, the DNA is TGTGCCAGCAGTTATGACGTAGGGTATGGCTACACCTTC.

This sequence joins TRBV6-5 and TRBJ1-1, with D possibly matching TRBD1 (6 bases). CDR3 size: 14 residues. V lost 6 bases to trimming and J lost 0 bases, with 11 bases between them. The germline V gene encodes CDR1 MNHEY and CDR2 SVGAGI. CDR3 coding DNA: TGTGCCAGCAGGGGAGGACAGTTGAACACTGAAGCTTTCTTT. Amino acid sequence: CASRGGQLNTEAFF.